This T cell receptor beta chain was recovered during a study of blood T cell repertoires in COVID-19. Study as a whole: Whether acute or convalescent, the COVID-19 samples came from the United States, Italy and Spain. PBMCs, B-cell-depleted T cells, or T cells provided the cDNA or gDNA that made up the material.

In germline, CDR1 is SGHDT, CDR2 YYEEEE. The CDR3 contains 9 residues. V was trimmed by 7 bases and J by 6 bases, leaving 2 bases between them. How the authors handled the data: Researchers report that nucleated cell counts were estimated from reference gene primer amplification. The method was immunoSEQ multiplex PCR; TCRdb's version includes in-frame clones alone and lacks a portion of them. From that table come the V and J calls and clone size; the DNA was used to work out D and trimming. The table has a few hundred thousand clones, over 75% seen once. This TCR derives from a human donor in a cohort sampled during active COVID-19. The rearrangement links TRBV5-6 to TRBJ2-1; D unclear. Sequencing was performed on peripheral blood. The CDR3 sequence is CASLNEQFF. CDR3 nucleotide sequence: TGTGCCAGCCTCAATGAGCAGTTCTTC.